This TCR beta chain was sequenced during a study of T cells in Graves' hyperthyroidism and ophthalmopathy. The CDR3 regions of TCR beta were amplified from RNA transcripts. Researchers ran a first-round RT-PCR on the TCR CDR3 using the HTBI primer set. Using its own MiXCR run on the multiplex PCR reads, TCRdb lists one record per CDR3 protein. The sample consists of tens of thousands of distinct CDR3 sequences, about 50% of them appearing once. This clonotype was seen at least ten times. V dropped 3 bases and J dropped 5; count of bases not matched to a gene: 7. CDR3 length: 15 amino acids. Germline V gene sequence: CDR1 SGHNT, CDR2 YYREEE (reference sequence).

Source material: blood. This chain uses TRBV5-4 with TRBJ2-5; 10 bases align to TRBD1. The origin of this receptor is a woman aged 55-70 years with Graves' ophthalmopathy. The CDR3 region is CASSSAGQGRETQYF. In nucleotides, the CDR3 is TGTGCCAGCAGCTCCGCGGGACAGGGGCGGGAGACCCAGTACTTC.